These 11 T cell receptor beta chains share one sample of origin, sequenced in a study of response to subunit inactivated influenza vaccine. TCRdb re-called the RT-PCR reads with MiXCR, one entry per CDR3 protein. The sample includes more than 700,000 distinct CDR3 sequences, about 20% of them seen just once. Sequencing used PBMCs from blood, obtained roughly 5 days after vaccination. The receptors here all came from a man in his forties or fifties who received an inactivated influenza vaccine.

This clonotype turned up a few times. The chain is built from TRBV24-1 and TRBJ1-2; D not certain. Germline V gives CDR1 KGHDR, CDR2 SFDVKD. The CDR3 runs to 13 residues. V lost 4 bases to trimming and J lost 5 bases, with 10 bases between them. CDR3 in DNA: TGTGCCACCAGTGAGGAGGGATTTTATGGCTACACCTTC. Translated, it gives CATSEEGFYGYTF.

The V gene is TRBV7-2, the J gene TRBJ2-7; TRBD1 matches at 8 bases. Per germline, CDR1 SGHTA and CDR2 FQGNSA. There are 14 residues in the CDR3. The junction had 6 bases not matched to a gene; V was cut back by 8 bases and J by 0 bases. CDR3 nucleotide sequence: TGTGCCAGCGGCCGACAGGGGAGCTCCTACGAGCAGTACTTC. Its translation: CASGRQGSSYEQYF.

This clonotype was recorded many times. The V call is TRBV6-6, the J call TRBJ2-2; D not certain. The CDR3 loop spans 12 amino acids. The V and J ends lost 1 base and 6 bases respectively, with 3 bases between them. Germline loops: CDR1 MNHNY, CDR2 SVGAGI (reference sequence). Here the CDR3 reads CASSYLAGELFF. DNA for the CDR3: TGTGCCAGCAGTTACTTGGCCGGGGAGCTGTTTTTT.

This clonotype was counted a few times. V is TRBV24-1 and J is TRBJ2-1, with D maybe TRBD2 (5 bases). Germline V lookup: CDR1 KGHDR, CDR2 SFDVKD. The CDR3 covers 15 residues. Between the trimmed V and J ends, which lost 5 bases and 7 bases, there was a span of 17 bases. The CDR3 here is CATSVTAGQTNEQFF. The CDR3 DNA sequence: TGTGCCACCAGTGTTACGGCGGGTCAGACTAATGAGCAGTTCTTC.

This clonotype was seen a few times. CDR3 region: CASSKGVDEQFF. DNA of the CDR3: TGTGCCAGCAGCAAAGGGGTCGATGAGCAGTTCTTC. The chain is built from TRBV11-2 and TRBJ2-1, with D possibly matching TRBD1 (5 bases). The germline V and J ends were trimmed by 5 bases and 8 bases, with 10 bases remaining between them. CDR1 and CDR2 (germline): SGHAT, FQNNGV. This CDR3 region has 12 residues.

This clonotype was observed a handful of times. The chain combines TRBV4-1 with TRBJ2-3; TRBD1 matches 7 bases. CDR1 and CDR2 (germline): MGHRA, YSYEKL. This CDR3 is 17 amino acids long. Trimming took 3 bases from V and 2 from J; bases not matched to a gene: 11. DNA for the CDR3: TGCGCCAGCAGCCACCCTACCTACAGGGGCGACACAGATACGCAGTATTTT. Its protein is CASSHPTYRGDTDTQYF.

This clonotype was detected only a few times. The chain is built from TRBV9 and TRBJ2-2, with D perhaps TRBD2 (6 bases). With 3 bases removed from V and 4 bases from J, the gap between germline ends came to 10 bases. CDR1 SGDLS and CDR2 YYNGEE come from the germline V gene. The CDR3 has 14 amino acids. The CDR3 DNA follows: TGTGCCAGCAGCGCCCGGGACTTCACCGGGGAGCTGTTTTTT. Translated: CASSARDFTGELFF.

The V gene is TRBV13, the J gene TRBJ2-2; the match to TRBD1 covers 8 bases. Looked up from germline, CDR1 is PRHDT and CDR2 is FYEKMQ (reference sequence). The CDR3 length is 17 residues. V was clipped by 2 bases and J by 2 bases; unmatched bases: 7. The CDR3 loop reads CASSLLGDRGNTGELFF. CDR3 in DNA: TGTGCCAGCAGCTTACTCGGAGACAGGGGAAACACCGGGGAGCTGTTTTTT.

The chain links TRBV6-2 or TRBV6-3 to TRBJ1-2; no reliable D call. This CDR3 contains 13 residues. From germline, CDR1 is MNHEY and CDR2 SVGEGT. V lost 8 bases and J lost 3, with 13 bases in between. CDR3 sequence: CASSAHAYYGYTF. The CDR3 DNA reads TGTGCCAGCTCGGCACATGCGTACTATGGCTACACCTTC.

The rearrangement links TRBV11-2 to TRBJ2-5; tentative D call: TRBD1 (5 bases). The CDR3 runs to 15 residues. CDR1 is SGHAT and CDR2 is FQNNGV in the germline V gene. The V end was cut by 4 bases, the J end by 5 bases, with 17 bases between. The CDR3 DNA sequence: TGTGCCAGCAGCTCCTTTTGGCAGGGATGGGAGACCCAGTACTTC. This sequence encodes CASSSFWQGWETQYF.

The rearrangement links TRBV4-1 to TRBJ2-4, with D perhaps TRBD1 or TRBD2 (5 bases each). V lost 1 base and J 5 bases, leaving 15 bases between the germline ends. The CDR3 contains 16 residues. Germline V gene data show CDR1 as MGHRA and CDR2 as YSYEKL. The CDR3 coding sequence is TGCGCCAGCAGCCAAGGGGTTAGTGGGGGTGAAAACATTCAGTACTTC. This encodes CASSQGVSGGENIQYF.